The rows below give T cell receptor beta chains drawn from one sample of a study of T cells in tuberculosis. Assay: immunoSEQ multiplex PCR; the TCRdb copy retains only in-frame clones and omits some. The repertoire holds roughly 59,000 clones, with 81% as singletons. The specimen sequenced was CD1b-GMM tetramer-negative cells sorted from PBMCs. Receptors were obtained from an adult woman with latent tuberculosis. CDR3s include the opening cysteine and the closing phenylalanine or tryptophan. A D gene is named only where the DNA matches it firmly. Expanded clones are given a class, and other clones once, few, many or no size at all.

-,-,TRBJ1-2,TRBV7-9,13,CASSSEGGYGYTF,TGTGCCAGCAGCTCCGAAGGAGGCTATGGCTACACCTTC
-,-,TRBJ1-2,TRBV7-9,12,CASSPADYGYTF,TGTGCCAGCAGCCCCGCGGACTATGGCTACACCTTC
TRBD2,-,TRBJ2-1,TRBV6-1,19,CASSESPGLAGGGHNEQFF,TGTGCCAGCAGTGAATCCCCGGGACTAGCGGGAGGGGGGCACAATGAGCAGTTCTTC
-,-,TRBJ2-1,TRBV9,12,CASSVRDNEQFF,TGTGCCAGCAGCGTGAGGGACAATGAGCAGTTCTTC
TRBD2,once,TRBJ2-7,TRBV7-9,17,CASSLQKPGVAGSEQYF,TGTGCCAGCAGCTTGCAAAAACCCGGGGTAGCGGGGAGCGAGCAGTACTTC
-,-,TRBJ1-2,TRBV28,16,CASSPGDYRASYGYTF,TGTGCCAGCAGTCCGGGTGACTACCGGGCAAGTTATGGCTACACCTTC
TRBD1,-,TRBJ1-1,TRBV29-1,17,CSAQGDRGVLGNTEAFF,TGCAGCGCCCAAGGGGACAGGGGGGTCCTTGGGAACACTGAAGCTTTCTTT
TRBD2,-,TRBJ2-5,TRBV19,12,CASSGGGETQYF,TGTGCCAGTAGCGGGGGGGGAGAGACCCAGTACTTC
TRBD2,-,TRBJ2-3,TRBV2,13,CASRAGTSGTQYF,TGTGCCAGCAGAGCCGGGACTAGCGGGACGCAGTATTTT
TRBD1,-,TRBJ2-7,TRBV19,12,CASEGQSNEQYF,TGTGCCAGTGAGGGACAGTCGAACGAGCAGTACTTC
TRBD1,few,TRBJ1-6,TRBV19,15,CASSPRTGGGSPLHF,TGTGCCAGTAGTCCCCGGACAGGGGGAGGTTCACCCCTCCACTTT
-,-,TRBJ2-1,TRBV7-2,16,CASRHRGPSSYNEQFF,TGTGCCAGCAGACATCGGGGTCCCAGCTCCTACAATGAGCAGTTCTTC
-,few,TRBJ1-1,TRBV19,14,CASLRGGRNTEAFF,TGTGCCAGTCTGCGGGGAGGGAGGAACACTGAAGCTTTCTTT
TRBD2,-,TRBJ2-2,TRBV11-3,15,CASSSGGAETGELFF,TGTGCCAGCAGTTCGGGGGGGGCGGAAACCGGGGAGCTGTTTTTT
TRBD2,-,TRBJ2-1,TRBV28,18,CASSFRSGGRFLSNEQFF,TGTGCCAGCAGTTTTAGGAGCGGGGGTCGATTCCTAAGCAATGAGCAGTTCTTC
-,-,TRBJ2-5,TRBV6-6,16,CASSYSTRVGQETQYF,TGTGCCAGCAGTTACTCGACGCGGGTAGGTCAAGAGACCCAGTACTTC
-,-,TRBJ1-1,TRBV2,12,CASRLQGSEAFF,TGTGCCAGCAGGCTCCAGGGCTCTGAAGCTTTCTTT
-,-,TRBJ2-7,TRBV2,13,CASSGGTSREQYF,TGTGCCAGCAGTGGAGGCACCTCCCGCGAGCAGTACTTC
-,-,TRBJ2-7,TRBV27,12,CASSLGGYEQYF,TGTGCCAGCAGCCTCGGTGGCTACGAGCAGTACTTC